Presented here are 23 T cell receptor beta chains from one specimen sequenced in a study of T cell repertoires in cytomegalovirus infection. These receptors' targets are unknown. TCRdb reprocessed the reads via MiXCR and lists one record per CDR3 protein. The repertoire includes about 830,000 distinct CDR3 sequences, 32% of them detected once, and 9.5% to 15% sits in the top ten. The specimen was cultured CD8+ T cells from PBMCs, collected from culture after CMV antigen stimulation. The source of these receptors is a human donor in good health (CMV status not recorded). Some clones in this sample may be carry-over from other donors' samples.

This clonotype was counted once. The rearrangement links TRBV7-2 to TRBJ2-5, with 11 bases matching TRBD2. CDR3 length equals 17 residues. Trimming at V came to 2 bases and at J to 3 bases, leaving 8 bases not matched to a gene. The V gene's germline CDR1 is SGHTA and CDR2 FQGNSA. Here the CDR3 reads CASSLKPSGGTEETQYF. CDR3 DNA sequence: TGTGCCAGCAGCTTAAAGCCTAGCGGGGGGACAGAAGAGACCCAGTACTTC.

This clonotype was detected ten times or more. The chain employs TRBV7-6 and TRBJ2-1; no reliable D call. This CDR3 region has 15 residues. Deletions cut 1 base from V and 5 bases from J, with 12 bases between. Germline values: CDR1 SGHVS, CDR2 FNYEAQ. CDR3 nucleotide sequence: TGTGCCAGCAGCTTAGAACAGCCGCCTAACAATGAGCAGTTCTTC. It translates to CASSLEQPPNNEQFF.

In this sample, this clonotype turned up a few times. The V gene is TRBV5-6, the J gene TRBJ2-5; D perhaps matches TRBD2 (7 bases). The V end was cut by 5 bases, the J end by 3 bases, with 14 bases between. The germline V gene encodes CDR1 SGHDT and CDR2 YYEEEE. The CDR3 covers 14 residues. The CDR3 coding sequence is TGTGCCAGCAGGGGGGGGCCGTTAAAAGAGACCCAGTACTTC. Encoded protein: CASRGGPLKETQYF.

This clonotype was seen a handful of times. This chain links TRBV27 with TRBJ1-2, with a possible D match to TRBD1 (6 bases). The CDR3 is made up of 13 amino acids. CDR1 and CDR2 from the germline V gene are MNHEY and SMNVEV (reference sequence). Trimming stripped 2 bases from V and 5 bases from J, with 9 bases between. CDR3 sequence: CASSLKGGYGYTF. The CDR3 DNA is TGTGCCAGCAGTTTAAAGGGGGGGTATGGCTACACCTTC.

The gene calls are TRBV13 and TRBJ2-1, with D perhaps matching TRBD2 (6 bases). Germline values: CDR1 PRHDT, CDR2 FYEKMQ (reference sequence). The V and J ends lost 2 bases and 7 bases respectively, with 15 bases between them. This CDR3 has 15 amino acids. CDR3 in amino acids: CASSLLVREANEQFF. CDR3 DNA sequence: TGTGCCAGCAGCTTATTGGTCAGGGAGGCAAATGAGCAGTTCTTC.

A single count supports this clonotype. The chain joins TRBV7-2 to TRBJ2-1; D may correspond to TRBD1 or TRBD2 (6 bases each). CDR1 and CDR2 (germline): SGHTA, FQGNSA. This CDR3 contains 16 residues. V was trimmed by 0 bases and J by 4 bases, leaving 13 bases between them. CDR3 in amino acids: CASSLATGAFYNEQFF. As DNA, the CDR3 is TGTGCCAGCAGCTTAGCCACGGGGGCCTTTTACAATGAGCAGTTCTTC.

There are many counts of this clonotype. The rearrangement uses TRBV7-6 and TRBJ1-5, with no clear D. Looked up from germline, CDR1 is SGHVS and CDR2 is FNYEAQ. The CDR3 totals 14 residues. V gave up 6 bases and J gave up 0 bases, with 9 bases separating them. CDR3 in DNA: TGTGCCAGCAGGCGGTTCAATAGCAATCAGCCCCAGCATTTT. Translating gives CASRRFNSNQPQHF.

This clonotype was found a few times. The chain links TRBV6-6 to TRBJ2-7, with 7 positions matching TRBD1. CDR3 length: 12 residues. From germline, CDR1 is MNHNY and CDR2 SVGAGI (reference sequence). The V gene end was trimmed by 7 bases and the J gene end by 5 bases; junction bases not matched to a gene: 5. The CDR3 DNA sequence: TGTGCCAGCACCGCAGGGGGAGACGAGCAGTACGTC. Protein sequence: CASTAGGDEQYV.

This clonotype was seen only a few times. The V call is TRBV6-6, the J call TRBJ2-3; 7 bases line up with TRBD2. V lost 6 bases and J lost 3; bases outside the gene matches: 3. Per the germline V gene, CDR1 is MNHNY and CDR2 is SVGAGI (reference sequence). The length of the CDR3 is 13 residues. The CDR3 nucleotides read TGTGCCAGCAGGGGGGGGGTGACAGATACGCAGTATTTT. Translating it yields CASRGGVTDTQYF.

The CDR3 sequence: CASVKGYEQYF. The CDR3 coding sequence is TGTGCCAGCGTGAAGGGTTACGAGCAGTACTTC. J is TRBJ2-7 and V is TRBV27; D is unresolved. The CDR3 is 11 residues long. Germline lookup yields CDR1 MNHEY and CDR2 SMNVEV (reference sequence). The ends were cut back, 8 bases at V and 4 bases at J, with 9 bases in the middle.

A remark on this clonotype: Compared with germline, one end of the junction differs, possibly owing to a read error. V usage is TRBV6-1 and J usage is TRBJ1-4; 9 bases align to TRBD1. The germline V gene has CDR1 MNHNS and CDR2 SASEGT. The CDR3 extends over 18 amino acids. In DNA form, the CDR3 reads TGTGCCAGCAGTGCCCGGGACAGGGATTATACTGGTAATGAAAAACTGATTTTT. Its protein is CASSARDRDYTGNEKLIF.

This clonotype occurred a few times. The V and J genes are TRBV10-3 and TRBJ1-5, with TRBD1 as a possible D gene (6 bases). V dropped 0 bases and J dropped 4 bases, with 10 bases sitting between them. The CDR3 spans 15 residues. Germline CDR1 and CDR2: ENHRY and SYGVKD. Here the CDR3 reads CAISESTGTNQPQHF. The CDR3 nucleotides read TGTGCCATCAGTGAGTCGACAGGAACTAATCAGCCCCAGCATTTT.

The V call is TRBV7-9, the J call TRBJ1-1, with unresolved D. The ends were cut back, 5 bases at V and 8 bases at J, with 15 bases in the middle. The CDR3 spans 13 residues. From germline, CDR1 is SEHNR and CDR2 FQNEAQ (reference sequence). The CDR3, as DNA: TGTGCCAGCAGCCCGTCTCGGGTAGGAGAAGCTTTCTTT. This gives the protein CASSPSRVGEAFF. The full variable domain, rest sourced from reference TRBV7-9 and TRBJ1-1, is DTGVSQNPRHKITKRGQNVTFRCDPISEHNRLYWYRQTLGQGPEFLTYFQNEAQLEKSRLLSDRFSAERPKGSFSTLEIQRTEQGDSAMYLCASSPSRVGEAFFGQGTRLTVV.

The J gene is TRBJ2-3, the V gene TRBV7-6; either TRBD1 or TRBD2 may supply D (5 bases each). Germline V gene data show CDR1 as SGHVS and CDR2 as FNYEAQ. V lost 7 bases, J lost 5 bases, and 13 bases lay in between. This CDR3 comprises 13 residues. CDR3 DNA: TGTGCCAGCACCTGGGGGATTGGAGATACGCAGTATTTT. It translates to CASTWGIGDTQYF.

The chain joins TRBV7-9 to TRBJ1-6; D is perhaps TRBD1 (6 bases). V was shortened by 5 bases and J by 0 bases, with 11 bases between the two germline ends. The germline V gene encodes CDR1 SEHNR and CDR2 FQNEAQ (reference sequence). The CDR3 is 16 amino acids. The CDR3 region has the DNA TGTGCCAGCAGCCCCGACAGGAGCTCCTATAATTCACCCCTCCACTTT. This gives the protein CASSPDRSSYNSPLHF.

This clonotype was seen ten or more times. CDR3 in amino acids: CATSDPDRDRAVRETQYF. The CDR3 nucleotides read TGTGCCACCAGTGATCCCGACCGGGACAGGGCGGTAAGAGAGACCCAGTACTTC. This chain joins TRBV24-1 and TRBJ2-5; TRBD1 matches 9 bases. There are 18 residues in the CDR3. Germline V gives CDR1 KGHDR, CDR2 SFDVKD. V dropped 3 bases and J dropped 4; count of bases not matched to a gene: 14.

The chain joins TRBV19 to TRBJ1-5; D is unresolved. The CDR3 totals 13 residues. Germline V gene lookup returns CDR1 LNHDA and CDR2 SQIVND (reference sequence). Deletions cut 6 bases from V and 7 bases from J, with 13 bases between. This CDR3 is CASSRGLGQPQHF. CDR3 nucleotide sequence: TGTGCCAGTAGCCGAGGGTTAGGACAGCCCCAGCATTTT.

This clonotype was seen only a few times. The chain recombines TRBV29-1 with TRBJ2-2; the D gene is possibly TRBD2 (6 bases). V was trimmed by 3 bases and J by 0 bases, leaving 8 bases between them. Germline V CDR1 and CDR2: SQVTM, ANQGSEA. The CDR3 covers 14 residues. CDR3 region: CSVEGGANTGELFF. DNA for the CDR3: TGCAGCGTTGAGGGGGGAGCGAACACCGGGGAGCTGTTTTTT.

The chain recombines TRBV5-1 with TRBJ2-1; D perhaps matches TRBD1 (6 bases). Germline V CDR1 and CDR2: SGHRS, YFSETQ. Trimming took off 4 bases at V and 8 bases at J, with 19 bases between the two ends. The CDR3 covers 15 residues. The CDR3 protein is CASSPWGRLADEQFF. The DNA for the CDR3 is TGCGCCAGCAGCCCCTGGGGGCGTCTTGCGGATGAGCAGTTCTTC.

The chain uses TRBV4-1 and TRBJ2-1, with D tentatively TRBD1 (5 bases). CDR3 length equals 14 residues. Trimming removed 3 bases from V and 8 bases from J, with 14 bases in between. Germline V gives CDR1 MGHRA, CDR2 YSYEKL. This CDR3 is CASSHDPIGDEQFF. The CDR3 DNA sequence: TGCGCCAGCAGCCACGATCCGATAGGGGATGAGCAGTTCTTC.

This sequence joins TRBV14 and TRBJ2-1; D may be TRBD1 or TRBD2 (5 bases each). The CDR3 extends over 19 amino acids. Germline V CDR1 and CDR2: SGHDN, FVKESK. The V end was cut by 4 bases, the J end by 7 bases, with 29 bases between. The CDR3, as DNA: TGTGCCAGCAGCCCCTTTATAGGCCTGGGACCTTTCTACGTGAATGAGCAGTTCTTC. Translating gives CASSPFIGLGPFYVNEQFF.

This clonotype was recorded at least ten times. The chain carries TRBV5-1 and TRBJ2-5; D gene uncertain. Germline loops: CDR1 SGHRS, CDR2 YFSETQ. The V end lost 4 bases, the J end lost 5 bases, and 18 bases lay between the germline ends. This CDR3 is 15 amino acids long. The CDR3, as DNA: TGCGCCAGCAGCCCCCGACACCCGACTGGTGAGACCCAGTACTTC. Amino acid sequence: CASSPRHPTGETQYF.

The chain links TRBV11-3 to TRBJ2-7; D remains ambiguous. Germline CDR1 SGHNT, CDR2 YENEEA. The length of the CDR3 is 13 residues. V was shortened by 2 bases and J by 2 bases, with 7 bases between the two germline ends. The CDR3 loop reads CASSLLGAYEQYF. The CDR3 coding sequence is TGTGCCAGCAGCTTACTGGGCGCCTACGAGCAGTACTTC. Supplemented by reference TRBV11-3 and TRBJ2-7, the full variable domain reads EAGVVQSPRYKIIEKKQPVAFWCNPISGHNTLYWYLQNLGQGPELLIRYENEEAVDDSQLPKDRFSAERLKGVDSTLKIQPAELGDSAVYLCASSLLGAYEQYFGPGTRLTVT.